This entry lists 27 T cell receptor beta chains sequenced from one sample in a study of OX40 agonist ivuxolimab in advanced cancers. Only in-frame clones appear in the TCRdb table, and some are missing; sequencing was by immunoSEQ multiplex PCR. The data contain about 74,000 clones, 80% to 85% of them seen just once; the ten biggest clones take up less than 2.5%. The sequences come from CD4+ or CD8+ T cells sorted from blood, collected in a trial of the OX40 agonist ivuxolimab. The source of these receptors is an adult with an advanced solid tumor such as melanoma, head and neck, liver or kidney cancer.

This clone has more than one count but fewer than ten. The CDR3 DNA sequence: TGTGCCAGCTCACACGGGACAGGGAACTACGAGCAGTACTTC. This sequence encodes CASSHGTGNYEQYF. This rearrangement joins TRBV18 to TRBJ2-7, with TRBD1 matching over 9 bases. The CDR3 extends over 14 amino acids. Germline CDR1 is KGHSH and CDR2 is LQKENI. The trim removed 4 bases at V and 3 bases at J, leaving 4 bases unmatched.

The gene calls are TRBV5-1 and TRBJ2-6, with 9 bases lining up with TRBD1. CDR1 and CDR2 (germline): SGHRS, YFSETQ. The J segment lost 0 bases and the V segment lost 4 bases, leaving 5 bases of the junction unmatched. This CDR3 has 17 amino acids. DNA of the CDR3: TGCGCCAGCAGCGTCGGACAGGGGAGCTCTGGGGCCAACGTCCTGACTTTC. Its translation: CASSVGQGSSGANVLTF.

J is TRBJ2-2 and V is TRBV7-2; 9 nucleotides line up with TRBD1. This CDR3 is 15 amino acids long. J gave up 4 bases and V 4 bases, and 4 bases lay outside the gene matches. Germline loops: CDR1 SGHTA, CDR2 FQGNSA. CDR3: CASSSQGAGTGELFF. For the CDR3, the DNA is TGTGCCAGCAGCTCACAGGGGGCGGGCACCGGGGAGCTGTTTTTT.

The chain is built from TRBV9 and TRBJ2-1; 9 positions agree with TRBD1. Germline trimming cut 0 bases from V and 9 bases from J; bases unmatched to any gene: 4. This CDR3 has 14 amino acids. The V gene's germline CDR1 is SGDLS and CDR2 YYNGEE. The CDR3 DNA reads as TGTGCCAGCAGCGTAGAAGGACAGGGGTCTGAGCAGTTCTTC. Its protein is CASSVEGQGSEQFF. Supplemented by reference TRBV9 and TRBJ2-1, the full variable domain reads DSGVTQTPKHLITATGQRVTLRCSPRSGDLSVYWYQQSLDQGLQFLIQYYNGEERAKGNILERFSAQQFPDLHSELNLSSLELGDSALYFCASSVEGQGSEQFFGPGTRLTVL.

For the CDR3, the DNA is TGTGCCAGCACCTACAGCCAGGGGGGCTCCTATAATTCACCCCTCCACTTT. Translating it yields CASTYSQGGSYNSPLHF. The V call is TRBV28, the J call TRBJ1-6; the match to TRBD1 covers 7 bases. CDR3 length equals 17 residues. The J segment lost 0 bases and the V segment lost 7 bases, leaving 9 bases of the junction unmatched. Per the germline V gene, CDR1 is MDHEN and CDR2 is SYDVKM.

The genes are TRBV2 and TRBJ1-1, with a tentative D call TRBD1 (5 bases). Germline V gene lookup returns CDR1 SNHLY and CDR2 FYNNEI. Trimming stripped 6 bases from V and 5 bases from J, with 13 bases between. This CDR3 is 13 amino acids long. Here the CDR3 reads CASRGERGTEAFF. The DNA for the CDR3 is TGTGCCAGCAGAGGGGAGAGGGGAACTGAAGCTTTCTTT.

The rearrangement uses TRBV2 and TRBJ2-5; D might be TRBD1 (6 bases). CDR3 size: 14 residues. The germline gives CDR1 SNHLY, CDR2 FYNNEI. The V gene lost 8 bases and the J gene lost 1 base, with 14 bases spanning the gap. The CDR3 DNA reads as TGTGCCAGCCAGGGGACCGGCGGCCAAGAGACCCAGTACTTC. Translated: CASQGTGGQETQYF.

The rearrangement joins TRBV2 to TRBJ2-3, with 11 bases matching TRBD2. Germline V gene lookup returns CDR1 SNHLY and CDR2 FYNNEI. The CDR3 covers 15 residues. Unmatched junction bases numbered 2, after V lost 4 bases and J lost 2 bases. The CDR3 sequence: CASSASGGYTDTQYF. The CDR3 DNA reads as TGTGCCAGCAGTGCTAGCGGGGGGTACACAGATACGCAGTATTTT.

V and J are TRBV7-2 and TRBJ1-4; 9 bases match TRBD1. J gave up 7 bases and V 0 bases, and 0 bases lay outside the gene matches. The CDR3 is 14 residues long. The germline V gene encodes CDR1 SGHTA and CDR2 FQGNSA. The CDR3 sequence: CASSLAQGAEKLFF. The CDR3 DNA reads TGTGCCAGCAGCTTAGCACAGGGGGCTGAAAAACTGTTTTTT.

This CDR3 is CASGPWGGISYEQYF. CDR3 coding DNA: TGTGCCAGCGGTCCGTGGGGGGGGATCTCCTACGAGCAGTACTTC. The gene calls are TRBV5-8 and TRBJ2-7, with TRBD2 identical over 7 bases. Germline assignment: CDR1 SGHTS and CDR2 YDEGEE. The CDR3 extends over 15 amino acids. With 7 bases clipped from V and 0 bases from J, the junction kept 10 bases outside the gene matches.

The CDR3 region has the DNA TGTGCCAGCACCGATCTAGCGGGGCACTTGAATGAGCAGTTCTTC. Translating it yields CASTDLAGHLNEQFF. V gene TRBV7-2 combines with J gene TRBJ2-1; TRBD2 agrees at 9 bases. Trimming cost V 7 bases and J 7 bases; bases outside gene matches: 11. This CDR3 region has 15 residues. Germline values: CDR1 SGHTA, CDR2 FQGNSA.

This clone has a single count. J is TRBJ1-5 and V is TRBV6-5, with 9 nucleotides matching TRBD1. Germline CDR1 reads MNHEY; CDR2 reads SVGAGI. The CDR3 runs 14 residues. V lost 6 bases to trimming and J lost 7 bases; unmatched junction nucleotides: 7. The CDR3 nucleotides are TGTGCCAGCAGACGACAGGGGGATCGGCAGCCCCAGCATTTT. Translated, it gives CASRRQGDRQPQHF.

The CDR3 loop is CASRLFGYSNQPQHF. The CDR3 coding sequence is TGTGCCAGCAGATTGTTTGGGTATAGCAATCAGCCCCAGCATTTT. This chain joins TRBV28 and TRBJ1-5; no clear D gene. Looked up from germline, CDR1 is MDHEN and CDR2 is SYDVKM. Trimming stripped 6 bases from V and 0 bases from J, with 12 bases between. The CDR3 extends over 15 amino acids.

The chain is built from TRBV30 and TRBJ1-2; TRBD1 might be the D (5 bases). Germline CDR1 is GTSNPN and CDR2 is SVGIG (reference sequence). Trimming took 5 bases from V and 7 from J, leaving 23 bases between them. The length of the CDR3 is 15 residues. The DNA of the CDR3 is TGTGCCTGGGGCGAGGGGACTCTAAACTGGGGTGGCTACACCTTC. This sequence encodes CAWGEGTLNWGGYTF.

The rearrangement uses TRBV7-9 and TRBJ2-5; D may be TRBD1 or TRBD2 (6 bases each). Trimming pared 1 base from V and 6 bases from J, leaving 12 bases between. The CDR3 spans 14 residues. Germline loops: CDR1 SEHNR, CDR2 FQNEAQ (reference sequence). The CDR3 protein is CASSLVGGAKTQYF. CDR3 coding DNA: TGTGCCAGCAGCTTAGTGGGGGGCGCAAAGACCCAGTACTTC.

The chain employs TRBV28 and TRBJ2-1; a possible D gene is TRBD2 (6 bases). Per the germline V gene, CDR1 is MDHEN and CDR2 is SYDVKM. With 7 bases removed from V and 1 base from J, the gap between germline ends came to 14 bases. The CDR3 extends over 15 amino acids. This CDR3 is CASKPLGGSYNEQFF. Written as DNA, the CDR3 is TGTGCCAGCAAGCCCCTCGGGGGATCCTACAATGAGCAGTTCTTC.

The V and J genes are TRBV28 and TRBJ2-1; D is perhaps TRBD2 (5 bases). V was pared by 1 base and J by 9 bases, with 10 bases between. Germline V gene lookup returns CDR1 MDHEN and CDR2 SYDVKM. The CDR3 has 13 amino acids. The CDR3 loop is CASSLLTRGEQFF. The CDR3 DNA reads TGTGCCAGCAGTTTATTAACTAGAGGTGAGCAGTTCTTC.

The genes are TRBV27 and TRBJ1-6; no reliable D call. Germline V gene sequence: CDR1 MNHEY, CDR2 SMNVEV (reference sequence). Trimming took off 2 bases at V and 10 bases at J, with 18 bases between the two ends. The CDR3 spans 16 residues. CDR3 nucleotide sequence: TGTGCCAGCAGTTTAAGTGGCGTCCCCAGTCGGTCACCCCTCCACTTT. It specifies CASSLSGVPSRSPLHF.

This chain joins TRBV7-6 and TRBJ2-7; tentatively, D is TRBD1 (6 bases). V was clipped by 3 bases and J by 7 bases, with 19 bases between them. Germline CDR1 is SGHVS and CDR2 is FNYEAQ. There are 15 residues in the CDR3. The CDR3 here is CASSLGGGGSGEQYF. CDR3 DNA sequence: TGTGCCAGCAGCTTGGGCGGTGGGGGCTCGGGAGAGCAGTACTTC.

The chain couples TRBV7-2 to TRBJ1-2; TRBD1 aligns across 7 bases. V was clipped by 1 base and J by 4 bases; unmatched bases: 9. Looked up from germline, CDR1 is SGHTA and CDR2 is FQGNSA. This CDR3 comprises 16 residues. DNA of the CDR3: TGTGCCAGCAGCTTAGATGGTGGGGCAGGGGGCTATGGCTACACCTTC. Translation gives CASSLDGGAGGYGYTF.

Turning to this clone: Additional DNA sequences in this sample encode the identical CDR3. The chain recombines TRBV20-1 with TRBJ1-2; D unresolved. Germline V gene data show CDR1 as DFQATT and CDR2 as SNEGSKA (reference sequence). V lost 3 bases and J lost 4, with 6 bases in between. This CDR3 is built from 11 residues. The CDR3 nucleotides are TGCAGTGCTAGTCGCAGCTATGGCTACACCTTC. Translated, it gives CSASRSYGYTF.

This clone appeared a single time. The chain links TRBV12-5 to TRBJ1-1; 7 nucleotides line up with TRBD1. The V and J ends lost 1 base and 7 bases, in that order; junction bases with no gene match: 0. Germline V gene data show CDR1 as LGHNT and CDR2 as FRNRAP. The length of the CDR3 is 12 residues. CDR3 residues: CASGLGQGEAFF. CDR3 in DNA: TGTGCTAGTGGTTTGGGACAGGGTGAAGCTTTCTTT.

This rearrangement joins TRBV4-3 to TRBJ2-7, with D unresolved. Trimming left V 3 bases short and J 3 bases short, with 9 bases between. This CDR3 comprises 13 residues. Germline CDR1 and CDR2: LGHNA and YSLEER. The CDR3 here is CASSQRLGYEQYF. The CDR3 DNA reads as TGCGCCAGCAGCCAGCGGTTAGGCTACGAGCAGTACTTC.

The V gene is TRBV19, the J gene TRBJ2-1; D may be TRBD1 (6 bases). Trimming left V 7 bases short and J 6 bases short, with 16 bases between. CDR1 LNHDA and CDR2 SQIVND come from the germline V gene (reference sequence). The CDR3 contains 14 residues. The CDR3 region is CASKAKGVSNEQFF. CDR3 bases: TGTGCCAGTAAGGCGAAGGGGGTTAGCAATGAGCAGTTCTTC.

The rearrangement uses TRBV21-1 and TRBJ2-3. TRBV21-1 is recorded as a pseudogene. The CDR3 is 15 residues long. CDR3 sequence: CASSNFVPSTDTQYF. Here the CDR3 DNA reads TGTGCCAGCAGCAACTTTGTACCTAGCACAGATACGCAGTATTTT.

The chain combines TRBV7-3 with TRBJ2-3, with D perhaps matching TRBD1 (5 bases). The V and J ends lost 5 bases and 2 bases respectively, with 14 bases between them. The germline V gene has CDR1 SGHTA and CDR2 FQGTGA. This CDR3 is built from 15 residues. The CDR3 nucleotides read TGTGCCAGCAGCCCTCGACAGACCCACACAGATACGCAGTATTTT. Translated, it gives CASSPRQTHTDTQYF.

The chain's CDR3 is CASSLDRVQGSTGELFF. Written as DNA, the CDR3 is TGTGCCAGCAGCTTAGATCGCGTACAGGGCTCCACCGGGGAGCTGTTTTTT. The rearrangement uses TRBV11-2 and TRBJ2-2; possible D gene TRBD1, 6 bases. Trimming left V 0 bases short and J 4 bases short, with 15 bases between. Germline V CDR1 and CDR2: SGHAT, FQNNGV. CDR3 size: 17 residues.